These 24 T cell receptor beta chains share one sample of origin, sequenced in a study of cytotoxic CD8 clonotypes in ibrutinib-treated CLL. The method was immunoSEQ multiplex PCR; TCRdb's version includes in-frame clones alone and lacks a portion of them. The table lists some 300,000 clones, about 80% of them singletons, with over 6.5% in the top ten. The source material was PBMCs, sampled before ibrutinib treatment. Source of these receptors: a human donor with chronic lymphocytic leukemia.

The chain uses TRBV4-1 and TRBJ2-2; possibly TRBD1 for D (7 bases). V was trimmed by 1 base and J by 4 bases, leaving 22 bases between them. The germline gives CDR1 MGHRA, CDR2 YSYEKL. The CDR3 has 19 residues. CDR3 nucleotide sequence: TGCGCCAGCAGCCAAGTAACTTTCGGAGGGGGCGTTGGCACCGGGGAGCTGTTTTTT. It specifies CASSQVTFGGGVGTGELFF.

Concerning this clone itself: An end of the junction does not agree with germline; a read error may underlie this. This chain uses TRBV11-2 with TRBJ2-5, with a possible D match to TRBD1 (5 bases). Germline V gene lookup returns CDR1 SGHAT and CDR2 FQNNGV. The CDR3 spans 14 residues. CDR3: CASSLVDRQEIQYF. CDR3 DNA sequence: TGTGCCAGCAGCTTAGTAGACAGACAAGAGATCCAGTACTTC.

The chain combines TRBV6-5 with TRBJ2-7; 9 positions match TRBD2. CDR1 MNHEY and CDR2 SVGAGI come from the germline V gene. Trimming took 4 bases from V and 2 from J; bases not matched to a gene: 6. This CDR3 comprises 15 residues. DNA of the CDR3: TGTGCCAGCAGTTCGGGAGCTAGCGGGGCCTACGAGCAGTACTTC. Its translation: CASSSGASGAYEQYF.

The chain joins TRBV5-1 to TRBJ1-1; 10 nucleotides agree with TRBD1. J lost 6 bases, V lost 3 bases, and 5 bases had no gene match. This CDR3 has 14 amino acids. Germline values: CDR1 SGHRS, CDR2 YFSETQ. CDR3 DNA sequence: TGCGCCAGCAGCTCGGGACAGGGGACACCTGAAGCTTTCTTT. It translates to CASSSGQGTPEAFF.

The rearrangement joins TRBV5-1 to TRBJ2-7, with D maybe TRBD1 (7 bases). Germline lookup yields CDR1 SGHRS and CDR2 YFSETQ. This CDR3 has 14 amino acids. With 6 bases removed from V and 5 bases from J, the gap between germline ends came to 18 bases. The CDR3 protein is CASTIDREVHEQYF. In nucleotides, the CDR3 is TGCGCCAGCACTATTGACAGGGAGGTCCACGAGCAGTACTTC.

CDR3 sequence: CASSEELLGWDEQYF. CDR3 nucleotide sequence: TGTGCCAGCAGTGAAGAGTTATTGGGGTGGGACGAGCAGTACTTC. V is TRBV2 and J is TRBJ2-7; D uncertain. Trimming pared 1 base from V and 5 bases from J, leaving 15 bases between. The length of the CDR3 is 15 residues. Germline V gene lookup returns CDR1 SNHLY and CDR2 FYNNEI.

This chain connects TRBV10-1 to TRBJ2-6; the D is unclear. The CDR3 is 18 residues long. CDR1 is WNHNN and CDR2 is SYGVQD in the germline V gene (reference sequence). Trimming pared 0 bases from V and 0 bases from J, leaving 12 bases between. DNA for the CDR3: TGCGCCAGCAGTGAGTCCCGAGGTTCAGGCTCTGGGGCCAACGTCCTGACTTTC. As protein: CASSESRGSGSGANVLTF.

The V gene is TRBV6-6, the J gene TRBJ2-1; D is perhaps TRBD2 (7 bases). The germline gives CDR1 MNHNY, CDR2 SVGAGI (reference sequence). Trimming pared 2 bases from V and 7 bases from J, leaving 9 bases between. The CDR3 has 13 amino acids. CDR3 in DNA: TGTGCCAGCAGTTACGGGGGGGCGAATGAGCAGTTCTTC. It translates to CASSYGGANEQFF.

This clone was detected only a few times. J is TRBJ1-2 and V is TRBV27; TRBD1 agrees at 7 bases. V was clipped by 10 bases and J by 5 bases; unmatched bases: 10. Germline V gives CDR1 MNHEY, CDR2 SMNVEV (reference sequence). This CDR3 comprises 13 residues. CDR3 nucleotides: TGTGCCAATACAGAACAGGGGTGGTATGGCTACACCTTC. As protein: CANTEQGWYGYTF.

DNA for the CDR3: TGTGCCAGCAGCTTAGCGGGAGAATACAATGAGCAGTTCTTC. Its translation: CASSLAGEYNEQFF. This rearrangement joins TRBV7-2 to TRBJ2-1, with D tentatively TRBD2 (5 bases). CDR1 and CDR2 (germline): SGHTA, FQGNSA. The CDR3 loop spans 14 amino acids. The germline V and J ends were trimmed by 0 bases and 4 bases, with 7 bases remaining between them.

V usage is TRBV7-6 and J usage is TRBJ1-5; TRBD1 aligns across 7 bases. CDR3 length equals 13 residues. The V gene's germline CDR1 is SGHVS and CDR2 FNYEAQ. V lost 5 bases to trimming and J lost 7 bases; unmatched junction nucleotides: 5. The CDR3 DNA follows: TGTGCCAGCAGCCTGACAGGGACACAGCCCCAGCATTTT. Translated, it gives CASSLTGTQPQHF.

The rearrangement uses TRBV29-1 and TRBJ1-1; the D is unclear. Germline V CDR1 and CDR2: SQVTM, ANQGSEA. The CDR3 spans 11 residues. Trimming took off 8 bases at V and 7 bases at J, with 14 bases between the two ends. The CDR3 is CSTEQRFEAFF. CDR3 in DNA: TGCAGCACAGAACAAAGGTTTGAAGCTTTCTTT. The full variable domain, completed using reference TRBV29-1 and TRBJ1-1, is SAVISQKPSRDICQRGTSLTIQCQVDSQVTMMFWYRQQPGQSLTLIATANQGSEATYESGFVIDKFPISRPNLTFSTLTVSNMSPEDSSIYLCSTEQRFEAFFGQGTRLTVV.

The chain employs TRBV6-5 and TRBJ2-7; 8 positions agree with TRBD2. Germline V gene lookup returns CDR1 MNHEY and CDR2 SVGAGI. V lost 6 bases to trimming and J lost 2 bases; unmatched junction nucleotides: 6. CDR3 length: 14 amino acids. CDR3 DNA: TGTGCCAGCAGGTATACCGGGAGGGCCTACGAGCAGTACTTC. Translation: CASRYTGRAYEQYF.

The V and J genes are TRBV9 and TRBJ1-6; 7 positions match TRBD1. Losses at the gene ends were 3 bases for V and 6 bases for J; bases not matched to a gene: 3. Germline assignment: CDR1 SGDLS and CDR2 YYNGEE. The CDR3 is made up of 14 amino acids. The CDR3 DNA is TGTGCCAGCAGCGCAGGGGGTGGTAATTCACCCCTCCACTTT. Its protein product is CASSAGGGNSPLHF.

This chain joins TRBV6-5 and TRBJ1-2; D call uncertain. Trimming cost V 6 bases and J 3 bases, with 8 bases left between them. Germline loops: CDR1 MNHEY, CDR2 SVGAGI. CDR3 size: 12 residues. The CDR3, as DNA: TGTGCCAGCAGACGAACGGACTATGGCTACACCTTC. It specifies CASRRTDYGYTF.

This chain uses TRBV6-5 with TRBJ2-3; TRBD2 is a possible D gene (5 bases). V gave up 7 bases and J gave up 10 bases, with 21 bases separating them. The CDR3 has 14 amino acids. Looked up from germline, CDR1 is MNHEY and CDR2 is SVGAGI. The CDR3 DNA is TGTGCCAGCACCACCGGGATAGAAGCAGGTCCGCAGTATTTT. This translates into CASTTGIEAGPQYF.

V and J are TRBV29-1 and TRBJ2-2; no firm D call. The germline V and J ends were trimmed by 7 bases and 7 bases, with 7 bases remaining between them. Germline V gene lookup returns CDR1 SQVTM and CDR2 ANQGSEA. The CDR3 is 10 amino acids. The CDR3 protein is CSGRVGELFF. The CDR3 DNA follows: TGCAGCGGCCGTGTCGGGGAGCTGTTTTTT.

The V call is TRBV7-6, the J call TRBJ2-7; 8 bases map to TRBD2. Unmatched junction bases numbered 6, after V lost 2 bases and J lost 3 bases. The germline gives CDR1 SGHVS, CDR2 FNYEAQ. The CDR3 is 15 residues long. CDR3 sequence reads: CASSLREAGVYEQYF. In DNA, the CDR3 is TGTGCCAGCAGCTTACGAGAAGCGGGAGTCTACGAGCAGTACTTC.

This clone has only a few counts. The chain carries TRBV20-1 and TRBJ2-7; D is uncertain. V dropped 5 bases and J dropped 3 bases, with 5 bases sitting between them. The CDR3 has 10 residues. Germline values: CDR1 DFQATT, CDR2 SNEGSKA (reference sequence). For the CDR3, the DNA is TGCAGTGCTGGGATCTACGAGCAGTACTTC. Its translation is CSAGIYEQYF.

The chain is built from TRBV5-1 and TRBJ2-7; maybe TRBD1 (6 bases). The V end was cut by 4 bases, the J end by 7 bases, with 18 bases between. This CDR3 has 14 residues. Germline V lookup: CDR1 SGHRS, CDR2 YFSETQ. CDR3 coding DNA: TGCGCCAGCAGCGGATCCTGGGGGCGCGCGGAGCAGTACTTC. Protein sequence: CASSGSWGRAEQYF. The full variable domain, in which reference TRBV5-1 and TRBJ2-7 provide the parts outside the CDR3, is KAGVTQTPRYLIKTRGQQVTLSCSPISGHRSVSWYQQTPGQGLQFLFEYFSETQRNKGNFPGRFSGRQFSNSRSEMNVSTLELGDSALYLCASSGSWGRAEQYFGPGTRLTVT.

The V gene is TRBV5-1, the J gene TRBJ1-1; D possibly corresponds to TRBD1 (5 bases). Germline CDR1 SGHRS, CDR2 YFSETQ. Deletions cut 1 base from V and 7 bases from J, with 11 bases between. This CDR3 contains 13 residues. This CDR3 is CASSLRGGVEAFF. CDR3 in DNA: TGCGCCAGCAGCTTGCGTGGGGGAGTTGAAGCTTTCTTT.

The chain carries TRBV18 and TRBJ2-7, with a tentative D call TRBD2 (6 bases). This CDR3 is 12 amino acids long. The germline gives CDR1 KGHSH, CDR2 LQKENI. The CDR3, as DNA: TGTGCTGGCGGGAAAGACTCCTACGAGCAGTACTTC. It codes for CAGGKDSYEQYF.

This chain connects TRBV20-1 to TRBJ2-7, with unresolved D. V lost 6 bases to trimming and J lost 1 base, with 7 bases between them. Germline-derived CDR1 and CDR2 are DFQATT and SNEGSKA (reference sequence). The CDR3 sequence is 11 residues long. The CDR3 sequence: CSAERSYEQYF. The CDR3 nucleotides read TGCAGTGCGGAAAGATCCTACGAGCAGTACTTC.

The V call is TRBV11-2, the J call TRBJ1-2, with TRBD1 identical over 12 bases. CDR1 is SGHAT, CDR2 FQNNGV, per germline. Trimming at V came to 6 bases and at J to 8 bases, leaving 13 bases not matched to a gene. The CDR3 spans 16 residues. CDR3 amino acids: CASRSSGTGGAGGYTF. CDR3 coding DNA: TGTGCCAGCAGGTCATCCGGGACAGGGGGCGCGGGAGGCTACACCTTC.